Given below is one T cell receptor (beta chain) in context. In the original analysis: Reference gene primer amplification in the assay estimated nucleated cell counts. Using immunoSEQ multiplex PCR, the repertoire was profiled, and TCRdb retains in-frame clones only, with some absent. V, J and clone size reflect that table, while D and trimming were determined from the DNA. The table has more than 300,000 clones, 89% seen once. These data originate in a study of blood T cell repertoires in COVID-19. On the study more broadly: Both acute and convalescent COVID-19 samples were obtained from the United States, Italy and Spain. From T cells, B-cell-depleted T cells, or PBMCs came the material, which was cDNA or gDNA.

The CDR3 is 11 residues long. The V end was cut by 5 bases, the J end by 10 bases, with 9 bases between. Germline lookup yields CDR1 SEHNR and CDR2 FQNEAQ (reference sequence). The TCR sequence derives from a man aged 18 to 35 who had recovered from COVID-19. This chain uses TRBV7-9 with TRBJ2-1; no clear D gene. Specimen: peripheral blood. The CDR3 region has the DNA TGTGCCAGCAGCCCCTCCGGGGAGCAGTTCTTC. It is translated as CASSPSGEQFF.